A selection of T cell receptor beta chains follows, all from one sample in a study of blood T cells in healthy people across ages. TCRdb reanalysed the 5' RACE reads using MiXCR and keeps one entry per CDR3 protein. The data show roughly 1 million distinct CDR3 sequences, almost 25% seen once. This sample was shared with a second study, whose subject was T cells of mothers and their children.

The sequenced sample consisted of blood. The source is a girl aged 2 to 10 in good health. The conserved cysteine and the conserved F or W are not part of the CDR3 here. A D gene is named only where the DNA matches it firmly. The size field is filled for only some rows; it gives once, few, many or a size class.

clone_size: .; d_call: .; v_call: TRBV28; j_call: TRBJ1-1; cdr3_aa: ASSLDDRNTEAF
clone_size: .; d_call: .; v_call: TRBV24-1; j_call: TRBJ2-1; cdr3_aa: ATSDTTGNNEQF
clone_size: .; d_call: .; v_call: TRBV20-1; j_call: TRBJ1-4; cdr3_aa: SARDLANEKLF
clone_size: few; d_call: .; v_call: TRBV12-3/TRBV12-4; j_call: TRBJ2-5; cdr3_aa: AGSTLIPGRKGETQY
clone_size: .; d_call: .; v_call: TRBV6-1; j_call: TRBJ1-4; cdr3_aa: ASSEATEANEKLF
clone_size: few; d_call: TRBD1; v_call: TRBV9; j_call: TRBJ1-1; cdr3_aa: ASSVEGQLSTEAF
clone_size: few; d_call: TRBD1; v_call: TRBV9; j_call: TRBJ2-7; cdr3_aa: ASSHHPNPSRTGGYEQY
clone_size: few; d_call: .; v_call: TRBV6-2/TRBV6-3; j_call: TRBJ1-2; cdr3_aa: ASSYPQWNYGYT
clone_size: .; d_call: .; v_call: TRBV27; j_call: TRBJ1-1; cdr3_aa: ASSLYSGNSEAF
clone_size: .; d_call: TRBD2; v_call: TRBV28; j_call: TRBJ2-3; cdr3_aa: ASRAGVWADTQY
clone_size: .; d_call: .; v_call: TRBV11-2; j_call: TRBJ2-7; cdr3_aa: ASSLEAGLYEQY
clone_size: .; d_call: .; v_call: TRBV20-1; j_call: TRBJ2-1; cdr3_aa: SARRWSWDEQF
clone_size: few; d_call: .; v_call: TRBV12-3/TRBV12-4; j_call: TRBJ2-5; cdr3_aa: ASSFARKETQY
clone_size: few; d_call: .; v_call: TRBV28; j_call: TRBJ1-2; cdr3_aa: ASSYHRGYT
clone_size: .; d_call: .; v_call: TRBV21-1; j_call: TRBJ2-7; cdr3_aa: ASSNPRGSGRAGEQY
clone_size: .; d_call: .; v_call: TRBV29-1; j_call: TRBJ2-1; cdr3_aa: SVDKSGGYNEQF
clone_size: .; d_call: TRBD2; v_call: TRBV3-1; j_call: TRBJ2-5; cdr3_aa: ASSQLAGGEETQY
clone_size: .; d_call: .; v_call: TRBV7-9; j_call: TRBJ2-5; cdr3_aa: ASSSGSPGETQY
clone_size: few; d_call: .; v_call: TRBV12-3/TRBV12-4; j_call: TRBJ2-7; cdr3_aa: ASSTTGEQY
clone_size: .; d_call: TRBD2; v_call: TRBV20-1; j_call: TRBJ2-1; cdr3_aa: SASAGRAGNEQF
clone_size: few; d_call: .; v_call: TRBV28; j_call: .; cdr3_aa: ASSLFRDHNEQF
clone_size: .; d_call: TRBD2; v_call: TRBV28; j_call: TRBJ2-1; cdr3_aa: ASSLGEGTEYNEQF
clone_size: .; d_call: .; v_call: TRBV21-1; j_call: TRBJ2-5; cdr3_aa: ASSKRRTIGETQY
clone_size: few; d_call: .; v_call: TRBV7-9; j_call: .; cdr3_aa: ASSSRQVIAYEQY
clone_size: few; d_call: .; v_call: TRBV20-1; j_call: TRBJ2-7; cdr3_aa: SASSDEAYEQY
clone_size: few; d_call: .; v_call: TRBV5-1; j_call: TRBJ2-5; cdr3_aa: ASSLYWNVETQY
clone_size: .; d_call: TRBD2; v_call: TRBV25-1; j_call: TRBJ2-1; cdr3_aa: ASSEITSGGRSYNEQF
clone_size: .; d_call: .; v_call: TRBV25-1; j_call: TRBJ2-1; cdr3_aa: ASSAGISDYNEQF
clone_size: few; d_call: .; v_call: TRBV12-3/TRBV12-4; j_call: TRBJ1-2; cdr3_aa: ASSLRALHGYT
clone_size: few; d_call: .; v_call: TRBV3-1; j_call: TRBJ1-1; cdr3_aa: ASSQVSKDTEAF
clone_size: few; d_call: .; v_call: TRBV12-5; j_call: .; cdr3_aa: ASGWQGDGIFDNEQF
clone_size: .; d_call: .; v_call: TRBV20-1; j_call: TRBJ2-5; cdr3_aa: SAAQGVVMETQY
clone_size: .; d_call: TRBD1; v_call: TRBV10-3; j_call: TRBJ2-1; cdr3_aa: AISEAPGQGTHEQF
clone_size: .; d_call: TRBD1; v_call: TRBV2; j_call: TRBJ2-7; cdr3_aa: ASSDGQGDSYSSYEQY
clone_size: .; d_call: .; v_call: TRBV6-1; j_call: TRBJ2-7; cdr3_aa: ASSALDGEQY
clone_size: .; d_call: .; v_call: TRBV3-1; j_call: TRBJ2-7; cdr3_aa: ASSQEFNEQY
clone_size: .; d_call: .; v_call: TRBV5-8; j_call: TRBJ2-5; cdr3_aa: ASSVHTGFHEF
clone_size: few; d_call: .; v_call: TRBV20-1; j_call: TRBJ2-3; cdr3_aa: SAIQGGADTQY
clone_size: few; d_call: TRBD2; v_call: TRBV28; j_call: TRBJ2-1; cdr3_aa: ASSLVLAGSSYNEQF
clone_size: .; d_call: .; v_call: TRBV4-1; j_call: TRBJ1-1; cdr3_aa: ASSRTVTDLTEAF
clone_size: many; d_call: .; v_call: TRBV9; j_call: TRBJ2-1; cdr3_aa: ASSGNEQF
clone_size: few; d_call: .; v_call: TRBV6-2/TRBV6-3; j_call: TRBJ2-5; cdr3_aa: ASTSDLQETQY
clone_size: .; d_call: .; v_call: TRBV29-1; j_call: TRBJ2-2; cdr3_aa: SGRVSGELF
clone_size: .; d_call: TRBD2; v_call: TRBV20-1; j_call: TRBJ2-7; cdr3_aa: SARLISGRGSYEQY
clone_size: .; d_call: .; v_call: TRBV7-3; j_call: TRBJ2-6; cdr3_aa: ASSSSGPRGVFSGANVLT
clone_size: .; d_call: .; v_call: TRBV12-3/TRBV12-4; j_call: TRBJ2-3; cdr3_aa: ACSFASDTDTQY
clone_size: .; d_call: .; v_call: TRBV7-2; j_call: TRBJ2-3; cdr3_aa: ASSLRTGQTDTQY
clone_size: few; d_call: .; v_call: TRBV5-1; j_call: TRBJ2-6; cdr3_aa: ASSFRPSSGANVLT
clone_size: .; d_call: TRBD1; v_call: TRBV7-2; j_call: TRBJ2-6; cdr3_aa: ASTRQGSGANVLT
clone_size: few; d_call: TRBD1; v_call: TRBV29-1; j_call: TRBJ2-7; cdr3_aa: SASGQSYEQY
clone_size: .; d_call: TRBD1; v_call: TRBV20-1; j_call: TRBJ1-4; cdr3_aa: SARGGTGDEKLF
clone_size: few; d_call: .; v_call: TRBV6-1; j_call: .; cdr3_aa: ASFSYEQY
clone_size: .; d_call: TRBD2; v_call: TRBV28; j_call: TRBJ2-7; cdr3_aa: ASTYTGGLAGYEQY
clone_size: few; d_call: .; v_call: TRBV7-2; j_call: TRBJ2-7; cdr3_aa: ASSPPGLSYEQY
clone_size: .; d_call: .; v_call: TRBV5-6; j_call: TRBJ1-1; cdr3_aa: ASSLLTGSDTEAF
clone_size: .; d_call: .; v_call: TRBV5-6; j_call: TRBJ1-2; cdr3_aa: ASSFPTGLLDGYT
clone_size: few; d_call: TRBD1; v_call: TRBV7-2; j_call: TRBJ1-1; cdr3_aa: ASSRDRGLEAF
clone_size: few; d_call: TRBD1; v_call: TRBV7-2; j_call: TRBJ1-5; cdr3_aa: ASSSTRQGATNQPQH
clone_size: .; d_call: TRBD1; v_call: TRBV5-1; j_call: TRBJ1-2; cdr3_aa: ASSFPSAGGAYGYT
clone_size: .; d_call: TRBD1; v_call: TRBV29-1; j_call: TRBJ2-1; cdr3_aa: SVEDLDRVPEQF